This passage covers 13 T cell receptor beta chains from one sample sequenced in a study of blood T cell repertoires in COVID-19. Method: immunoSEQ multiplex PCR; TCRdb's copy keeps in-frame clones and lacks some. The repertoire holds some 300,000 clones, with 85% as singletons. Specimen: peripheral blood. The receptors shown here come from a woman in her 50s with active or convalescent COVID-19.

CDR3 coding DNA: TGCGCCAGCAGCTCTTCAGGGACGACTAGCGGGAGGGTTATCGGGGAGCTGTTTTTT. This codes for CASSSSGTTSGRVIGELFF. The V gene is TRBV5-1, the J gene TRBJ2-2, with TRBD2 matching 14 bases. J lost 7 bases, V lost 3 bases, and 14 bases had no gene match. Germline lookup yields CDR1 SGHRS and CDR2 YFSETQ. The CDR3 is 19 residues long.

The chain carries TRBV5-8 and TRBJ2-7; 12 bases map to TRBD2. Per germline, CDR1 SGHTS and CDR2 YDEGEE. J was trimmed by 4 bases and V by 1 base; bases with no gene match: 6. The CDR3 contains 16 residues. The CDR3 spells CASSLSLAGGPYEQYF. CDR3 in DNA: TGTGCCAGCAGCTTGAGCCTAGCGGGAGGGCCGTACGAGCAGTACTTC.

The J gene is TRBJ1-2, the V gene TRBV21-1; the listed D gene, TRBD1, was not tested against the DNA. TRBV21-1 is designated a pseudogene. The CDR3 covers 15 residues. CDR3 protein: CASSKDRTGKLGYTF. CDR3 coding DNA: TGTGCCAGCAGCAAAGACCGGACAGGGAAGCTTGGCTACACCTTC.

The V and J genes are TRBV28 and TRBJ1-2, with D maybe TRBD1 (5 bases). The CDR3 runs to 16 residues. Germline V CDR1 and CDR2: MDHEN, SYDVKM. Trimming cost V 5 bases and J 7 bases, with 23 bases left between them. The CDR3 here is CASSLPGNGGAGGYTF. The CDR3 coding sequence is TGTGCCAGCAGTCTCCCCGGAAATGGAGGGGCCGGTGGCTACACCTTC.

The V gene is TRBV12-3 or TRBV12-4, the J gene TRBJ2-5, with 7 bases fitting TRBD2. The CDR3 is 13 amino acids. Trimming cost V 3 bases and J 5 bases; bases outside gene matches: 3. CDR3 in amino acids: CASSFAGAETQYF. DNA of the CDR3: TGTGCCAGCAGTTTCGCGGGAGCCGAGACCCAGTACTTC.

The sample holds one count of this clone. This chain uses TRBV28 with TRBJ1-2; D ambiguous. Germline V gives CDR1 MDHEN, CDR2 SYDVKM. V lost 3 bases and J 4 bases, leaving 9 bases between the germline ends. The CDR3 totals 13 residues. The CDR3 spells CASSFGGIYGYTF. CDR3 nucleotides: TGTGCCAGCAGTTTCGGAGGGATCTATGGCTACACCTTC.

Comments on this clone: This sample also contains other DNA sequences that code for the same CDR3. J is TRBJ2-5 and V is TRBV12-3 or TRBV12-4, with D tentatively TRBD2 (6 bases). V lost 4 bases, J lost 5 bases, and 8 bases lay in between. The CDR3 runs 12 residues. CDR3 protein: CASSSSVETQYF. CDR3 sequence (DNA): TGTGCCAGCAGTTCTAGCGTGGAGACCCAGTACTTC.

This clone was detected a few times. The J gene is TRBJ1-3, the V gene TRBV10-3; D is possibly TRBD1 (5 bases). The length of the CDR3 is 15 residues. Germline V gene lookup returns CDR1 ENHRY and CDR2 SYGVKD. V gave up 4 bases and J gave up 0 bases, with 10 bases separating them. The CDR3: CAISGQLTSGNTIYF. The CDR3 DNA reads as TGTGCCATCAGTGGACAGCTCACCTCTGGAAACACCATATATTTT.

This chain connects TRBV14 to TRBJ2-1; D is ambiguous. V was pared by 4 bases and J by 7 bases, with 11 bases between. The CDR3 covers 13 residues. CDR1 and CDR2 (germline): SGHDN, FVKESK. CDR3 sequence: CASSPYLANEQFF. CDR3 sequence (DNA): TGTGCCAGCAGCCCCTACCTCGCTAATGAGCAGTTCTTC.

The chain carries TRBV21-1 and TRBJ2-3; the table assigns TRBD1, which was not confirmed against the DNA. TRBV21-1 is a documented pseudogene. CDR3 length: 18 amino acids. In DNA form, the CDR3 reads TGTGCCAGCATCACTTTATGGGAGACAGGGCAAAGCACAGATACGCAGTATTTT. Translation: CASITLWETGQSTDTQYF.

The chain carries TRBV5-1 and TRBJ2-5; no clear D gene. The ends were cut back, 0 bases at V and 3 bases at J, with 9 bases in the middle. CDR1 and CDR2 (germline): SGHRS, YFSETQ. The CDR3 sequence is 14 residues long. Here the CDR3 reads CASSLGPLEETQYF. DNA of the CDR3: TGCGCCAGCAGCTTGGGGCCCCTGGAAGAGACCCAGTACTTC.

The chain links TRBV6-2 or TRBV6-3 to TRBJ1-2; D unclear. Germline CDR1 and CDR2: MNHEY and SVGEGT. The CDR3 sequence is 13 residues long. Trimming removed 5 bases from V and 10 bases from J, with 17 bases in between. The CDR3 region has the DNA TGTGCCAGCAGTGCAAAGGGAAATGGACTCTACACCTTC. It is translated as CASSAKGNGLYTF.

The chain employs TRBV6-1 and TRBJ1-5, with a weak D call TRBD1 (5 bases). Germline loops: CDR1 MNHNS, CDR2 SASEGT. The CDR3 contains 15 residues. The V gene lost 2 bases and the J gene lost 10 bases, with 18 bases spanning the gap. CDR3 bases: TGTGCCAGCAGTGAACTAGTCAGGGCAATCAGCCCCCAGCATTTT. The encoded protein is CASSELVRAISPQHF.